These 11 T cell receptor beta chains were sequenced from one sample in a study of post-analysis software for immune sequencing data. Unique molecular identifiers were built into the TCR beta cDNA libraries. TCRdb re-derived calls from the PCR reads in MiXCR, one entry per CDR3 protein. The table includes 170,000 or so distinct CDR3 sequences, approximately 28% detected once. Broader study findings: A few TRBV segments, TRBV5-6, TRBV5-1 and TRBV20-1 among them, were found more frequent in patients than controls.

Their recognized antigens are unknown. Sample: blood. These receptors all come from a girl aged 5-17 years with multiple sclerosis.

Turning to this clonotype: This may stem from a read error, because a much larger clone lies one nucleotide away. The rearrangement links TRBV20-1 to TRBJ2-5; 9 nucleotides agree with TRBD2. The end of the DNA is better explained by TRBJ2-7, so the J call may be wrong. CDR1 DFQATT and CDR2 SNEGSKA come from the germline V gene (reference sequence). The CDR3 covers 15 residues. CDR3 region: CNARGGGGVSYEQYF. The CDR3 DNA follows: TGCAATGCTAGAGGCGGCGGGGGGGTCTCCTACGAGCAGTACTTC.

The chain combines TRBV5-6 with TRBJ2-5, with TRBD1 as a possible D gene (5 bases). The CDR3 length is 13 residues. V lost 2 bases, J lost 11 bases, and 16 bases lay in between. Germline CDR1 is SGHDT and CDR2 is YYEEEE. The CDR3 loop is CASSFMARDEQYF. In DNA, the CDR3 is TGTGCCAGCAGCTTTATGGCCAGGGATGAGCAGTACTTC.

V usage is TRBV18 and J usage is TRBJ2-7; perhaps D is TRBD1 or TRBD2 (6 bases each). Germline V CDR1 and CDR2: KGHSH, LQKENI. Trimming stripped 6 bases from V and 6 bases from J, with 21 bases between. CDR3 length: 15 residues. The CDR3: CASSQLSTGGCEQYF. CDR3 DNA sequence: TGTGCCAGCTCCCAACTATCGACAGGAGGGTGCGAGCAGTACTTC.

The V call is TRBV2, the J call TRBJ1-5; a weak D match, TRBD1 (6 bases). The V end lost 6 bases, the J end lost 1 base, and 10 bases lay between the germline ends. This CDR3 region has 14 residues. Per the germline V gene, CDR1 is SNHLY and CDR2 is FYNNEI. This chain's CDR3 is CASREQGSNQPQHF. The DNA of the CDR3 is TGTGCCAGCAGGGAGCAGGGGAGCAATCAGCCCCAGCATTTT.

This clonotype was picked up a small number of times. DNA of the CDR3: TGCAGTGGTCATCAACCGGGACTAGCGGGGAATGAGCAGTTCTTC. This sequence encodes CSGHQPGLAGNEQFF. The rearrangement links TRBV20-1 to TRBJ2-1, with 13 nucleotides matching TRBD2. CDR3 length: 15 amino acids. CDR1 is DFQATT and CDR2 is SNEGSKA in the germline V gene (reference sequence). Trimming cost V 7 bases and J 7 bases; bases outside gene matches: 10.

V and J are TRBV28 and TRBJ2-5; D is perhaps TRBD2 (5 bases). The CDR3 contains 17 residues. V was clipped by 2 bases and J by 5 bases, with 21 bases between them. CDR1 and CDR2 from the germline V gene are MDHEN and SYDVKM. CDR3 sequence: CASSLGQKEVIGETQYF. The CDR3 DNA reads TGTGCCAGCAGTTTAGGGCAAAAGGAGGTCATTGGGGAGACCCAGTACTTC.

A word on this clonotype: This may be a read error, as it is one base from a much larger clone. This rearrangement joins TRBV6-6 to TRBJ2-4; perhaps TRBD2 as D (5 bases). Trimming took 4 bases from V and 7 from J, leaving 14 bases between them. This CDR3 has 14 residues. Germline CDR1 MNHNY, CDR2 SVGAGI (reference sequence). This CDR3 reads CASSSLLRRNIQYF. The CDR3 coding sequence is TGTGCCAGCAGTTCCCTCCTTCGGAGGAACATTCAGTACTTC.

The CDR3 DNA reads as TGTGCTAGTGGTTTTCAAGCGGGAGAAACCTCCTACGAGCAGTACTTC. As protein: CASGFQAGETSYEQYF. This sequence joins TRBV12-5 and TRBJ2-7, with 8 bases lining up with TRBD2. Germline V CDR1 and CDR2: LGHNT, FRNRAP. The CDR3 length is 16 residues. The V segment lost 3 bases and the J segment 0 bases; nucleotides outside the gene matches: 7.

The chain is built from TRBV21-1 and TRBJ2-1; the D call TRBD1 from the table was never checked on the DNA. TRBV21-1 is given as a pseudogene. The CDR3 is 16 residues long. In nucleotides, the CDR3 is TGTGCCAGCAGCAAAGAAGGGGCCATGGGATTCAATGAGCAGTTCTTC. Residues: CASSKEGAMGFNEQFF.

This clonotype was recorded a few times. The chain recombines TRBV6-1 with TRBJ1-6; D remains unclear. Germline V lookup: CDR1 MNHNS, CDR2 SASEGT. The ends were cut back, 8 bases at V and 2 bases at J, with 16 bases in the middle. The CDR3 loop spans 16 amino acids. The CDR3 region has the DNA TGTGCCAGCGCACTGGAGACCGGGCCCTATAATTCACCCCTCCACTTT. It specifies CASALETGPYNSPLHF.

The gene calls are TRBV11-2 and TRBJ1-1, with unresolved D. The CDR3 is 15 amino acids. Germline V gene sequence: CDR1 SGHAT, CDR2 FQNNGV. Trimming left V 5 bases short and J 3 bases short, with 16 bases between. DNA for the CDR3: TGTGCCAGCAGCCCCCTCACCCGACCCCACACTGAAGCTTTCTTT. Its protein product is CASSPLTRPHTEAFF.